This T cell receptor beta chain was retrieved from a study of vaccination effects on CD4 cells after COVID-19. Study observations and caveats: There was only 1 of 255 vaccine-induced clones in healthy vaccinees that cross-reacted with common cold coronaviruses.

Only in-frame clones appear in the TCRdb table, and some are missing; sequencing was by immunoSEQ multiplex PCR. The sample carries approximately 28,000 clones, 55% to 75% recorded once. With regard to this clone: Its target is not known.

Deletions cut 5 bases from V and 6 bases from J, with 11 bases between. Germline CDR1 reads MNHEY; CDR2 reads SMNVEV (reference sequence). CDR3 length: 12 residues. Prior to sequencing, the ViraFEST assay stimulated PBMC with viral peptide pools, which expanded the antigen-specific CD4+ T cells. Researchers isolated CD4+ T cells once about eleven days of culture had elapsed. Vaccination of participants consisted of two doses of either the BNT162b2 or mRNA-1273 vaccine. Wells of 1.5 million to 2 million PBMC each were grown with roughly 10 IU/ml IL-2 and around 10 ug/ml peptides. This receptor was obtained from a human donor who received a COVID-19 vaccine. Sample: CD4+ T cells from PBMCs cultured with HCoV-NL63 spike peptides, taken after COVID-19 vaccination. The genes are TRBV27 and TRBJ2-7; the D gene could be TRBD1 or TRBD2 (7 bases each). CDR3 DNA: TGTGCCAGCAGTCCAGGGGGGGGCGAGCAGTACTTC. It translates to CASSPGGGEQYF.